Below are 10 T cell receptor beta chains sequenced from a single sample in a study of cytomegalovirus exposure and HLA in healthy donors. Profiling relied on immunoSEQ multiplex PCR, and the TCRdb table lists in-frame clones only, not all of them. The sample has over 200,000 clones; just over 85% are singletons. Material: PBMCs. All receptors come from a woman younger than 35 in good health and CMV-seronegative.

J is TRBJ2-1 and V is TRBV6-4; D is possibly TRBD2 (5 bases). Germline CDR1 and CDR2: MRHNA and SNTAGT. The V end lost 0 bases, the J end lost 1 base, and 10 bases lay between the germline ends. The CDR3 has 16 residues. Here the CDR3 DNA reads TGTGCCAGCAGTGACTCCGGGGATTATTCCTACAATGAGCAGTTCTTC. Protein: CASSDSGDYSYNEQFF.

The V and J genes are TRBV6-6 and TRBJ1-5; D unresolved. This CDR3 has 14 amino acids. Germline CDR1 and CDR2: MNHNY and SVGAGI (reference sequence). Trimming left V 10 bases short and J 6 bases short, with 19 bases between. The CDR3 is CAITLGLRGQPQHF. The CDR3 nucleotides are TGTGCCATAACTTTAGGGTTACGGGGTCAGCCCCAGCATTTT.

The genes are TRBV19 and TRBJ1-5, with 8 bases lining up with TRBD1. From germline, CDR1 is LNHDA and CDR2 SQIVND (reference sequence). This CDR3 is built from 15 residues. V lost 4 bases to trimming and J lost 2 bases; unmatched junction nucleotides: 4. The CDR3 here is CASSTGTGRNQPQHF. The CDR3 bases are TGTGCCAGTAGTACCGGGACAGGACGCAATCAGCCCCAGCATTTT.

V usage is TRBV4-2 and J usage is TRBJ2-7, with 7 nucleotides matching TRBD1. Looked up from germline, CDR1 is LGHNA and CDR2 is YNFKEQ. The CDR3 has 17 amino acids. The J segment lost 2 bases and the V segment lost 0 bases, leaving 10 bases of the junction unmatched. This CDR3 is CASSQDRVGTDPYEQYF. DNA of the CDR3: TGTGCCAGCAGCCAAGATAGGGTTGGGACAGATCCCTACGAGCAGTACTTC.

Only a few counts were recorded for this clone. The rearrangement uses TRBV19 and TRBJ2-7, with a possible D match to TRBD2 (6 bases). This CDR3 is 13 amino acids long. CDR1 is LNHDA, CDR2 SQIVND, per germline (reference sequence). V was shortened by 6 bases and J by 4 bases, with 13 bases between the two germline ends. The CDR3 DNA follows: TGTGCCAGTAGCCCGGGGGTCCAATACGAGCAGTACTTC. This encodes CASSPGVQYEQYF.

The chain couples TRBV7-9 to TRBJ2-5; D may be TRBD2 (5 bases). Trimming shortened V by 3 bases and J by 0 bases, and 11 bases separated the two germline ends. CDR1 and CDR2 (germline): SEHNR, FQNEAQ (reference sequence). The CDR3 has 15 residues. The CDR3 bases are TGTGCCAGCAGCTTTTCGGGGAACTACCAAGAGACCCAGTACTTC. It is translated as CASSFSGNYQETQYF.

This chain joins TRBV27 and TRBJ1-5, with TRBD1 as a possible D gene (6 bases). Germline V lookup: CDR1 MNHEY, CDR2 SMNVEV (reference sequence). The CDR3 contains 14 residues. Trimming left V 2 bases short and J 7 bases short, with 12 bases between. The CDR3 sequence is CASSLQGRGQPQHF. The CDR3 region has the DNA TGTGCCAGCAGTTTACAGGGGCGCGGGCAGCCCCAGCATTTT.

V usage is TRBV15 and J usage is TRBJ2-3, with D perhaps TRBD2 (7 bases). The CDR3 has 17 residues. Germline V gene data show CDR1 as LNHNV and CDR2 as YYDKDF (reference sequence). The germline V and J ends were trimmed by 0 bases and 4 bases, with 17 bases remaining between them. CDR3 bases: TGTGCCACCAGCAGAGATCGGGGGGCGGGAGTCGCAGATACGCAGTATTTT. Translated, it gives CATSRDRGAGVADTQYF.

This clone turned up a few times. This sequence joins TRBV5-1 and TRBJ1-5; TRBD1 matches 10 bases. Trimming took 0 bases from V and 6 from J; bases not matched to a gene: 3. Germline lookup yields CDR1 SGHRS and CDR2 YFSETQ. The CDR3 loop spans 15 amino acids. The CDR3 bases are TGCGCCAGCAGCTTGGCTGGGGACAGGGGTCAGCCCCAGCATTTT. It yields the protein CASSLAGDRGQPQHF.

The chain carries TRBV27 and TRBJ2-1, with D maybe TRBD2 (6 bases). The CDR3 consists of 14 residues. Germline CDR1 MNHEY, CDR2 SMNVEV (reference sequence). Trimming shortened V by 2 bases and J by 2 bases, and 7 bases separated the two germline ends. The CDR3 region has the DNA TGTGCCAGCAGTTTAGGGGGGACCTACAATGAGCAGTTCTTC. Translated: CASSLGGTYNEQFF.